These 24 T cell receptor beta chains originate from one sample sequenced in a study of TIL therapy for anti-PD-1-resistant metastatic lung cancer. This was the immunoSEQ v3 assay. Assay used: immunoSEQ multiplex PCR; TCRdb lists only in-frame clones, some missing. The sample has about 25,000 clones; just under 75% are singletons. The time point: pre-treatment sample, taken before nivolumab and TIL therapy. Most excised metastases sampled were pleural nodules or supraclavicular lymph nodes. The sample consisted of tumor tissue, taken at baseline. The receptor set was obtained from a person aged 25 to 80 with non-small cell lung cancer.

V and J are TRBV2 and TRBJ2-5, with D unclear. The CDR3 runs to 14 residues. Germline V CDR1 and CDR2: SNHLY, FYNNEI. V shed 4 bases and J shed 2 bases, with 11 bases lying between them. Here the CDR3 DNA reads TGTGCCAGCAGTGGGGCCGCCAGACAAGAGACCCAGTACTTC. The encoded protein is CASSGAARQETQYF.

The CDR3 nucleotides are TGCGCCAGCAGTGAGCAGGGGTTGGGCACAGATACGCAGTATTTT. Amino acid sequence: CASSEQGLGTDTQYF. The rearrangement links TRBV10-2 to TRBJ2-3; possibly TRBD1 for D (6 bases). V lost 2 bases and J lost 1, with 10 bases in between. This CDR3 is built from 15 residues. CDR1 and CDR2 from the germline V gene are WSHSY and SAAADI.

This chain uses TRBV5-1 with TRBJ1-2, with 7 bases lining up with TRBD1. The CDR3 has 15 amino acids. V lost 4 bases, J lost 4 bases, and 10 bases stayed unmatched. The V gene's germline CDR1 is SGHRS and CDR2 YFSETQ. The CDR3 loop is CASSPSWDSLYGYTF. The DNA for the CDR3 is TGCGCCAGCAGCCCTTCTTGGGACAGCCTCTATGGCTACACCTTC.

This chain joins TRBV11-2 and TRBJ2-1; D not certain. CDR3 length: 15 residues. V lost 4 bases, J lost 0 bases, and 10 bases lay in between. The germline V gene encodes CDR1 SGHAT and CDR2 FQNNGV. In DNA form, the CDR3 reads TGTGCCAGCAGCTCAAAACTTAGCTCCTACAATGAGCAGTTCTTC. Residues: CASSSKLSSYNEQFF.

The rearrangement uses TRBV15 and TRBJ2-5, with D tentatively TRBD1 (5 bases). This CDR3 spans 16 amino acids. CDR1 LNHNV and CDR2 YYDKDF come from the germline V gene (reference sequence). V lost 0 bases to trimming and J lost 0 bases, with 11 bases between them. CDR3 coding DNA: TGTGCCACCAGCAGAGATTATACGGACAACCAAGAGACCCAGTACTTC. It codes for CATSRDYTDNQETQYF. Filled out from reference TRBV15 and TRBJ2-5, the complete variable domain reads DAMVIQNPRYQVTQFGKPVTLSCSQTLNHNVMYWYQQKSSQAPKLLFHYYDKDFNNEADTPDNFQSRRPNTSFCFLDIRSPGLGDTAMYLCATSRDYTDNQETQYFGPGTRLLVL.

The J gene is TRBJ1-5, the V gene TRBV9; perhaps TRBD1 as D (6 bases). The CDR3 covers 15 residues. V shed 6 bases and J shed 5 bases, with 18 bases lying between them. Germline-derived CDR1 and CDR2 are SGDLS and YYNGEE. CDR3 coding DNA: TGTGCCAGCAACAGGGAAGGGACTGGTGATCAGCCCCAGCATTTT. Its translation is CASNREGTGDQPQHF.

V usage is TRBV6-4 and J usage is TRBJ2-3, with 7 positions matching TRBD2. The germline V gene has CDR1 MRHNA and CDR2 SNTAGT. This CDR3 is built from 14 residues. Germline trimming cut 2 bases from V and 4 bases from J; bases unmatched to any gene: 3. The CDR3 nucleotides read TGTGCCAGCAGTGACGGCGGGGGAGCAGATACGCAGTATTTT. Residues: CASSDGGGADTQYF.

The chain recombines TRBV6-1 with TRBJ1-1; D unclear. Germline CDR1 and CDR2: MNHNS and SASEGT. V was clipped by 1 base and J by 11 bases, with 11 bases between them. This CDR3 is built from 12 residues. For the CDR3, the DNA is TGTGCCAGCAGTGAAGATTCCCCGGCGGCTTTCTTT. Translation gives CASSEDSPAAFF.

The chain is built from TRBV5-1 and TRBJ2-7, with D maybe TRBD2 (5 bases). V was clipped by 4 bases and J by 4 bases, with 6 bases between them. Per the germline V gene, CDR1 is SGHRS and CDR2 is YFSETQ. The CDR3 is 11 residues long. In nucleotides, the CDR3 is TGCGCCAGCAGCCGGGGTTACGAGCAGTACTTC. Its translation: CASSRGYEQYF. Complete variable domain (other parts from reference TRBV5-1 and TRBJ2-7): KAGVTQTPRYLIKTRGQQVTLSCSPISGHRSVSWYQQTPGQGLQFLFEYFSETQRNKGNFPGRFSGRQFSNSRSEMNVSTLELGDSALYLCASSRGYEQYFGPGTRLTVT.

This clone was counted between two and nine times. The chain joins TRBV11-2 to TRBJ1-5; perhaps TRBD1 as D (5 bases). This CDR3 has 16 residues. V was clipped by 6 bases and J by 0 bases, with 15 bases between them. The germline CDR1 and CDR2 sequences are SGHAT and FQNNGV. For the CDR3, the DNA is TGTGCCAGCAGTCGGGGACGCGGGGATAGCAATCAGCCCCAGCATTTT. It is translated as CASSRGRGDSNQPQHF.

The J gene is TRBJ2-5, the V gene TRBV19; D not certain. V shed 6 bases and J shed 5 bases, with 16 bases lying between them. The germline V gene has CDR1 LNHDA and CDR2 SQIVND (reference sequence). The CDR3 consists of 14 residues. DNA of the CDR3: TGTGCCAGTAGCCCCCTGGTCTCCAGGGAGACCCAGTACTTC. Translated, it gives CASSPLVSRETQYF. Full variable domain (outside the CDR3, taken from reference TRBV19 and TRBJ2-5): DGGITQSPKYLFRKEGQNVTLSCEQNLNHDAMYWYRQDPGQGLRLIYYSQIVNDFQKGDIAEGYSVSREKKESFPLTVTSAQKNPTAFYLCASSPLVSRETQYFGPGTRLLVL.

CDR3 DNA sequence: TGTGCCAGCACCTTACGGGACAGTGAAGCTTTCTTT. This encodes CASTLRDSEAFF. The V call is TRBV2, the J call TRBJ1-1; 7 bases map to TRBD1. The CDR3 is 12 amino acids. The germline gives CDR1 SNHLY, CDR2 FYNNEI. Trimming took 7 bases from V and 7 from J; bases not matched to a gene: 6.

This chain uses TRBV4-2 with TRBJ1-5, with D tentatively TRBD1 (5 bases). Germline V lookup: CDR1 LGHNA, CDR2 YNFKEQ. Trimming took 1 base from V and 2 from J, leaving 12 bases between them. This CDR3 is built from 16 residues. The CDR3 loop reads CASSQGPGTGNQPQHF. DNA of the CDR3: TGTGCCAGCAGCCAAGGTCCAGGGACGGGCAATCAGCCCCAGCATTTT.

This clone was counted a single time. The V call is TRBV15, the J call TRBJ2-7, with TRBD2 identical over 13 bases. This CDR3 comprises 16 residues. Germline V gene data show CDR1 as LNHNV and CDR2 as YYDKDF (reference sequence). J was trimmed by 3 bases and V by 3 bases; bases with no gene match: 5. The CDR3 DNA reads as TGTGCCACCAGCAGGGAGACTAGCGGGGGGATCTACGAGCAGTACTTC. Protein product: CATSRETSGGIYEQYF.

The sample holds a few counts of this clone. The V gene is TRBV6-1, the J gene TRBJ1-3; D uncertain. The length of the CDR3 is 14 residues. Trimming removed 2 bases from V and 11 bases from J, with 16 bases in between. Germline CDR1 is MNHNS and CDR2 is SASEGT. The CDR3 DNA sequence: TGTGCCAGCAGTGAAACCGACAAGCTGCAGGCCATATATTTT. Protein sequence: CASSETDKLQAIYF.

The chain uses TRBV4-3 and TRBJ1-3, with 9 bases fitting TRBD1. V shed 0 bases and J 3 bases; nucleotides not matched to a gene: 3. The CDR3 is made up of 16 amino acids. Germline CDR1 and CDR2: LGHNA and YSLEER. The CDR3 here is CASSQEPGQGGNTIYF. The CDR3 region has the DNA TGCGCCAGCAGCCAAGAACCGGGACAGGGTGGAAACACCATATATTTT.

The chain employs TRBV19 and TRBJ1-2; a possible D gene is TRBD1 (5 bases). V lost 3 bases and J lost 5, with 13 bases in between. Germline V gene lookup returns CDR1 LNHDA and CDR2 SQIVND (reference sequence). The CDR3 spans 14 residues. Written as DNA, the CDR3 is TGTGCCAGTAGTATCGGGACGAACGAATATGGCTACACCTTC. This gives the protein CASSIGTNEYGYTF.

The V call is TRBV7-2, the J call TRBJ2-1; TRBD2 matches 14 bases. CDR1 is SGHTA, CDR2 FQGNSA, per germline. The CDR3 is 17 residues long. The ends lost 5 bases at V and 6 bases at J; junction bases unmatched: 9. DNA of the CDR3: TGTGCCAGCAGCCGGTTTGGGACTAGCGGGGGATCCAATGAGCAGTTCTTC. It encodes CASSRFGTSGGSNEQFF.

This clone was seen just once. V gene TRBV9 combines with J gene TRBJ1-2; tentatively, D is TRBD1 (6 bases). V lost 3 bases and J lost 2, with 8 bases in between. Germline V CDR1 and CDR2: SGDLS, YYNGEE. This CDR3 has 13 amino acids. CDR3 nucleotides: TGTGCCAGCAGCGCCGGGACAAACTATGGCTACACCTTC. Encoded protein: CASSAGTNYGYTF.

This chain joins TRBV5-1 and TRBJ2-2, with 7 nucleotides matching TRBD1. The CDR3 sequence is 15 residues long. Per germline, CDR1 SGHRS and CDR2 YFSETQ. After removal of 5 bases from V and 9 bases from J, the junction contained 13 bases not matched to a gene. As DNA, the CDR3 is TGCGCCAGCAGACTAGACAGGGCCGCAACCCGGGAGCTGTTTTTT. Its protein product is CASRLDRAATRELFF.

This clone is medium-sized within its sample. This chain uses TRBV18 with TRBJ1-3; D gene unclear. Trimming left V 1 base short and J 0 bases short, with 4 bases between. Germline V lookup: CDR1 KGHSH, CDR2 LQKENI. This CDR3 comprises 14 residues. DNA for the CDR3: TGTGCCAGCTCACCACTCTACTCTGGAAACACCATATATTTT. It codes for CASSPLYSGNTIYF.

V gene TRBV10-2 combines with J gene TRBJ2-2; 12 bases fit TRBD2. Germline loops: CDR1 WSHSY, CDR2 SAAADI. The trim removed 7 bases at V and 6 bases at J, leaving 6 bases unmatched. There are 15 residues in the CDR3. This chain's CDR3 is CASNLAGGPAGELFF. The CDR3 nucleotides read TGCGCCAGCAACCTAGCGGGGGGGCCGGCCGGGGAGCTGTTTTTT.

The chain has TRBV7-2 and TRBJ2-5; D possibly corresponds to TRBD2 (6 bases). Trimming shortened V by 5 bases and J by 2 bases, and 18 bases separated the two germline ends. CDR1 and CDR2 from the germline V gene are SGHTA and FQGNSA. The CDR3 covers 16 residues. In DNA, the CDR3 is TGTGCCAGCAGCGCCGGGGGAATCGGGGAACAAGAGACCCAGTACTTC. Amino acid sequence: CASSAGGIGEQETQYF. Full variable domain (rest looked up from reference TRBV7-2 and TRBJ2-5): GAGVSQSPSNKVTEKGKDVELRCDPISGHTALYWYRQSLGQGLEFLIYFQGNSAPDKSGLPSDRFSAERTGGSVSTLTIQRTQQEDSAVYLCASSAGGIGEQETQYFGPGTRLLVL.

This chain uses TRBV7-2 with TRBJ1-2; D is possibly TRBD1 (5 bases). CDR3 length equals 15 residues. Per the germline V gene, CDR1 is SGHTA and CDR2 is FQGNSA. Between the trimmed V and J ends, which lost 5 bases and 7 bases, there was a span of 20 bases. CDR3 residues: CASSPEGTPVAGYTF. CDR3 nucleotides: TGTGCCAGCAGCCCCGAGGGGACCCCTGTGGCTGGCTACACCTTC.